Each of the 28 T cell receptor beta chains below was sequenced from the same sample in a study of Ad26.COV2.S vaccination and SARS-CoV-2 variants listed by TCRdb under 2021. The intended sense of this specimen's treatment or condition label: about 20 received Ad26.COV2.S at low or high dose, single or two shots; several received placebo; per-sample allocation not given. Repertoires of vaccine and placebo recipients were sequenced from samples collected on day 63 after the first injection. The protocol used for the library was the immunoSEQ multiplex PCR assay. The table comes from immuneACCESS by way of TCRdb, which keeps in-frame sequences with V and J called. Part of the clones is missing from these tables; in studies checked, under half for an unresolved V gene and the rest for unknown reasons. Within this sample are some 240,000 clones, with 87% of them counted one time only. 2.9% of the sample is in the top ten clones.

The sequenced sample was peripheral blood, obtained in a trial of Ad26.COV2.S vaccine versus placebo. These TCRs come from a person aged 18-60 years who received the Ad26.COV2.S COVID-19 vaccine or a placebo.

This chain links TRBV29-1 with TRBJ1-1; the D gene is possibly TRBD1 (5 bases). Germline V gene lookup returns CDR1 SQVTM and CDR2 ANQGSEA. V lost 3 bases to trimming and J lost 0 bases, with 8 bases between them. The CDR3 totals 13 residues. The CDR3 coding sequence is TGCAGCGTTGACAGACAGATGAACACTGAAGCTTTCTTT. Its translation is CSVDRQMNTEAFF.

This clone was counted between two and nine times. The chain couples TRBV7-8 to TRBJ2-3; 9 bases are shared with TRBD2. The junction had 10 bases not matched to a gene; V was cut back by 4 bases and J by 5 bases. From germline, CDR1 is SGHVS and CDR2 FQNEAQ. This CDR3 has 16 residues. CDR3 sequence reads: CASSSVPGLAIDTQYF. The CDR3, as DNA: TGTGCCAGCAGCTCTGTTCCGGGACTAGCAATAGATACGCAGTATTTT.

J is TRBJ2-1 and V is TRBV24-1, with 7 bases aligning to TRBD1. Germline CDR1 is KGHDR and CDR2 is SFDVKD. Trimming cost V 5 bases and J 15 bases; bases outside gene matches: 12. The CDR3 is made up of 13 amino acids. The CDR3 sequence: CATSVYRDRNGFF. In nucleotides, the CDR3 is TGTGCCACCAGTGTTTACCGGGACAGAAACGGGTTCTTC.

The chain is built from TRBV6-2 or TRBV6-3 and TRBJ1-2; D perhaps matches TRBD1 (6 bases). Germline V gene data show CDR1 as MNHEY and CDR2 as SVGEGT. The CDR3 runs 13 residues. Trimming took off 4 bases at V and 8 bases at J, with 14 bases between the two ends. CDR3: CASSLQGLRGYTF. In DNA form, the CDR3 reads TGTGCCAGCAGTTTACAGGGCCTTCGGGGCTACACCTTC.

The chain has TRBV18 and TRBJ1-5; TRBD1 matches at 10 bases. The CDR3 covers 15 residues. With 6 bases clipped from V and 4 bases from J, the junction kept 6 bases outside the gene matches. CDR1 is KGHSH, CDR2 LQKENI, per germline. The CDR3 spells CASSPGQGSNQPQHF. CDR3 DNA: TGTGCCAGCTCTCCGGGACAGGGGAGTAATCAGCCCCAGCATTTT.

This chain links TRBV18 with TRBJ2-3; D remains ambiguous. Looked up from germline, CDR1 is KGHSH and CDR2 is LQKENI. This CDR3 has 15 residues. Trimming shortened V by 2 bases and J by 3 bases, and 12 bases separated the two germline ends. The CDR3 sequence is CASSPSGTWTDTQYF. CDR3 nucleotides: TGTGCCAGCTCACCATCAGGCACTTGGACAGATACGCAGTATTTT.

This clone has only a few counts. The J gene is TRBJ2-2, the V gene TRBV24-1; no clear D. The V gene's germline CDR1 is KGHDR and CDR2 SFDVKD. The CDR3 is 15 residues long. V shed 4 bases and J shed 3 bases, with 11 bases lying between them. This CDR3 is CATSESDRDTGELFF. CDR3 bases: TGTGCCACCAGTGAGTCCGATAGGGACACCGGGGAGCTGTTTTTT.

The genes are TRBV19 and TRBJ1-2, with D tentatively TRBD1 (6 bases). The V end lost 7 bases, the J end lost 4 bases, and 16 bases lay between the germline ends. The CDR3 sequence is 14 residues long. Germline lookup yields CDR1 LNHDA and CDR2 SQIVND (reference sequence). The CDR3 nucleotides read TGTGCCAGTACTACAGGGCCAACCTTCTATGGCTACACCTTC. Translating it yields CASTTGPTFYGYTF. The whole variable domain, filled in from reference TRBV19 and TRBJ1-2, reads DGGITQSPKYLFRKEGQNVTLSCEQNLNHDAMYWYRQDPGQGLRLIYYSQIVNDFQKGDIAEGYSVSREKKESFPLTVTSAQKNPTAFYLCASTTGPTFYGYTFGSGTRLTVV.

This rearrangement joins TRBV7-6 to TRBJ2-4; tentative D call: TRBD2 (5 bases). V lost 1 base to trimming and J lost 4 bases, with 5 bases between them. Germline CDR1 is SGHVS and CDR2 is FNYEAQ. The length of the CDR3 is 13 residues. The CDR3 DNA reads as TGTGCCAGCAGCTTAGGGGAGAAAAACATTCAGTACTTC. Translated, it gives CASSLGEKNIQYF. Supplemented by reference TRBV7-6 and TRBJ2-4, the full variable domain reads GAGVSQSPRYKVTKRGQDVALRCDPISGHVSLYWYRQALGQGPEFLTYFNYEAQQDKSGLPNDRFSAERPEGSISTLTIQRTEQRDSAMYRCASSLGEKNIQYFGAGTRLSVL.

This clone has just a few counts. The chain combines TRBV6-6 with TRBJ1-2; D is undetermined. The CDR3 consists of 14 residues. V was trimmed by 9 bases and J by 3 bases, leaving 17 bases between them. Per germline, CDR1 MNHNY and CDR2 SVGAGI (reference sequence). CDR3 amino acids: CASKSGQAYYGYTF. The DNA for the CDR3 is TGTGCCAGTAAAAGCGGGCAGGCATACTATGGCTACACCTTC.

The rearrangement joins TRBV5-1 to TRBJ2-3; TRBD2 matches at 8 bases. V trimming: 2 bases; J trimming: 0 bases; junction bases outside the gene matches: 2. From germline, CDR1 is SGHRS and CDR2 YFSETQ. The CDR3 is 15 amino acids. The CDR3, as DNA: TGCGCCAGCAGCTTCGTAGCGGGGAGCACAGATACGCAGTATTTT. Translating gives CASSFVAGSTDTQYF.

The rearrangement uses TRBV6-2 or TRBV6-3 and TRBJ2-7; D ambiguous. This CDR3 contains 13 residues. Trimming removed 0 bases at V and 4 bases at J, with 7 bases between. Germline V CDR1 and CDR2: MNHEY, SVGEGT. The CDR3 region is CASSYSGPYEQYV. CDR3 DNA: TGTGCCAGCAGTTACTCCGGGCCTTACGAGCAGTACGTC.

The gene calls are TRBV4-3 and TRBJ2-3; 9 nucleotides agree with TRBD2. CDR1 and CDR2 (germline): LGHNA, YSLEER. There are 19 residues in the CDR3. V shed 1 base, J shed 1 base, and the junction held 12 bases outside the gene matches. In DNA form, the CDR3 reads TGCGCCAGCAGCCAAGGCGAGGCGGGAGGGCTCTCGGGCACAGATACGCAGTATTTT. As protein: CASSQGEAGGLSGTDTQYF.

V gene TRBV4-3 combines with J gene TRBJ2-3; 10 bases align to TRBD1. Losses at the gene ends were 0 bases for V and 4 bases for J; bases not matched to a gene: 7. The germline CDR1 and CDR2 sequences are LGHNA and YSLEER. The CDR3 totals 17 residues. CDR3 region: CASSQDQRTGGADTQYF. In nucleotides, the CDR3 is TGCGCCAGCAGCCAAGATCAGAGGACAGGGGGAGCAGATACGCAGTATTTT.

The chain recombines TRBV2 with TRBJ1-2; D unresolved. Germline CDR1 is SNHLY and CDR2 is FYNNEI. The CDR3 has 15 residues. Trimming cost V 4 bases and J 5 bases, with 17 bases left between them. DNA for the CDR3: TGTGCCAGCAGTGCCCCATTTCCCAGCCTATATGGCTACACCTTC. This gives the protein CASSAPFPSLYGYTF.

This clone was picked up one time. This chain joins TRBV11-2 and TRBJ1-4; 7 bases agree with TRBD1. CDR1 is SGHAT, CDR2 FQNNGV, per germline. V was clipped by 3 bases and J by 3 bases; unmatched bases: 7. The CDR3 contains 16 residues. DNA of the CDR3: TGTGCCAGCAGCTTGGGAGGGGGCAGGGCTAATGAAAAACTGTTTTTT. As protein: CASSLGGGRANEKLFF.

There are a few counts of this clone. V and J are TRBV19 and TRBJ1-5; D ambiguous. V was shortened by 2 bases and J by 1 base, with 12 bases between the two germline ends. Germline V gene lookup returns CDR1 LNHDA and CDR2 SQIVND (reference sequence). The CDR3 totals 16 residues. Written as DNA, the CDR3 is TGTGCCAGTAGTATAACCCTAAGGGAGAGCAATCAGCCCCAGCATTTT. Translated, it gives CASSITLRESNQPQHF.

The chain employs TRBV19 and TRBJ1-1; possible D gene TRBD1, 5 bases. The CDR3 covers 13 residues. Between the trimmed V and J ends, which lost 6 bases and 4 bases, there was a span of 12 bases. Germline V gene data show CDR1 as LNHDA and CDR2 as SQIVND (reference sequence). CDR3 bases: TGTGCCAGTAGGAGGGGAGAGAGCACTGAAGCTTTCTTT. Its protein product is CASRRGESTEAFF.

V gene TRBV21-1 combines with J gene TRBJ2-7; the DNA was not used to check the table's D call, TRBD2. TRBV21-1 is listed as a pseudogene. The CDR3 consists of 15 residues. In DNA form, the CDR3 reads TGTGCCAGCAGATCACTAGCGGGTGGACCCTACGAGCAGTACGTC. As protein: CASRSLAGGPYEQYV.

This clone occurred once. This chain uses TRBV5-4 with TRBJ1-1; no reliable D call. Germline values: CDR1 SGHNT, CDR2 YYREEE (reference sequence). This CDR3 spans 15 amino acids. V was trimmed by 5 bases and J by 1 base, leaving 15 bases between them. As DNA, the CDR3 is TGTGCCAGCAGTCAAGAACTTGTTGGGAACACTGAAGCTTTCTTT. Its translation: CASSQELVGNTEAFF.

The V call is TRBV7-2, the J call TRBJ1-1; 7 bases line up with TRBD1. The V segment lost 5 bases and the J segment 0 bases; nucleotides outside the gene matches: 6. Per the germline V gene, CDR1 is SGHTA and CDR2 is FQGNSA. CDR3 length: 15 residues. This CDR3 is CASSITGAMNTEAFF. CDR3 DNA sequence: TGTGCCAGCAGCATAACAGGGGCTATGAACACTGAAGCTTTCTTT.

V usage is TRBV6-5 and J usage is TRBJ1-6; D might be TRBD1 (6 bases). This CDR3 comprises 14 residues. Germline loops: CDR1 MNHEY, CDR2 SVGAGI. V gave up 2 bases and J gave up 10 bases, with 12 bases separating them. The CDR3 reads CASSYTGFDSPLHF. The CDR3 nucleotides read TGTGCCAGCAGTTACACAGGGTTTGACTCACCCCTCCACTTT.

V and J are TRBV4-2 and TRBJ2-1, with 7 bases matching TRBD1. Germline lookup yields CDR1 LGHNA and CDR2 YNFKEQ. V was clipped by 0 bases and J by 2 bases; unmatched bases: 4. The CDR3 has 16 amino acids. The CDR3 sequence is CASSQDQGVPYNEQFF. CDR3 sequence (DNA): TGTGCCAGCAGCCAAGATCAGGGGGTCCCCTACAATGAGCAGTTCTTC.

This clone occurred once. The same CDR3 can be traced to other DNA sequences in this sample. The chain has TRBV20-1 and TRBJ2-5; tentative D call: TRBD1 (6 bases). Germline V gene sequence: CDR1 DFQATT, CDR2 SNEGSKA (reference sequence). This CDR3 has 13 residues. The ends were cut back, 3 bases at V and 2 bases at J, with 10 bases in the middle. For the CDR3, the DNA is TGCAGTGCTAGTAGAACAGGGCAAGAGACCCAGTACTTC. This translates into CSASRTGQETQYF.

The rearrangement uses TRBV19 and TRBJ1-1; D is perhaps TRBD1 (5 bases). Between the trimmed V and J ends, which lost 9 bases and 1 base, there was a span of 15 bases. This CDR3 contains 14 residues. CDR1 is LNHDA, CDR2 SQIVND, per germline (reference sequence). The CDR3 coding sequence is TGTGCCAGCAGACCGGGACCGACGAACACTGAAGCTTTCTTT. This gives the protein CASRPGPTNTEAFF.

This clone was detected a few times. The V call is TRBV11-2, the J call TRBJ1-1, with D uncertain. V gave up 1 base and J gave up 10 bases, with 10 bases separating them. From germline, CDR1 is SGHAT and CDR2 FQNNGV. This CDR3 contains 12 residues. In DNA, the CDR3 is TGTGCCAGCAGCTTAGGAGCCCCTGGAGCTTTCTTT. This sequence encodes CASSLGAPGAFF.

The chain couples TRBV7-2 to TRBJ2-4, with D maybe TRBD2 (5 bases). V gave up 5 bases and J gave up 0 bases, with 14 bases separating them. The CDR3 sequence is 16 residues long. CDR1 is SGHTA and CDR2 is FQGNSA in the germline V gene. CDR3 nucleotides: TGTGCCAGCAGCCTCTGGCGGGCGTTAGCCAAAAACATTCAGTACTTC. It yields the protein CASSLWRALAKNIQYF.

The CDR3 DNA reads TGTGCCAGCTCACCACCGAACTCCCGGGACAGCGCGGTGTTTTTT. Residues: CASSPPNSRDSAVFF. The chain couples TRBV18 to TRBJ2-2; the match to TRBD1 covers 7 bases. Germline V lookup: CDR1 KGHSH, CDR2 LQKENI. V gave up 0 bases and J gave up 15 bases; unmatched junction bases: 13. The CDR3 covers 15 residues.